This T cell receptor beta chain is drawn from a study of OX40 agonist ivuxolimab in advanced cancers. Concerning the study at large: Ivuxolimab was an agonistic, fully human IgG2 monoclonal antibody directed against OX40 (CD134), a costimulatory receptor. Peripheral TCRbeta sequencing was intended to test whether TCR sequence diversity was altered and clonal T-cell expansion was caused by ivuxolimab. Of the approximately 50 dose-escalation patients, hepatocellular carcinoma was present in about 20, melanoma in around 15, renal cell carcinoma in 9 and head and neck cancer in 9. Prior anti-PD-1, anti-PD-L1 or anti-CTLA-4 therapy was permitted, and checkpoint inhibitors had been received by about 36% of dose-escalation patients. Three dose-escalation patients achieved partial responses, one with hepatocellular carcinoma and two with cutaneous melanoma. In the dose-escalation cohort, around four fifths of patients were male, and the mean age was approximately 64 years, with a range of about 23 to 90. The paper reports the monotherapy dose-escalation portion (N of about 54 patients) of the phase I ivuxolimab trial. Intravenous ivuxolimab was administered to patients every 2 weeks at six dose levels: 0.01, 0.1, 0.3, 1.5, 3 and 10 mg/kg. Points the paper makes about the study in general: Which antigens the clonally expanded peripheral T cells were specific for was not determined. In the 0.1-3.0 mg/kg groups, partial responders were among the patients with the lowest normalized peripheral clonal expansion, particularly in CD8+ T cells. Low levels of normalized T-cell clonal expansion were also seen in some nonresponding patients. Clonal expansion of both CD4+ and CD8+ blood T cells was observed from baseline to week 6 at doses 0.1 to 3.0 mg/kg. After ivuxolimab, more expanded clones were found on average in CD8+ T cells than in CD4+ T cells.

V and J are truncated by 0 bases and 4 bases respectively, leaving an intervening sequence of 6 bases. CDR1 and CDR2, looked up from the germline V gene (reference sequence), are SEHNR and FQNEAQ. Taken from cysteine to phenylalanine, the CDR3 has 13 residues. The CDR3 DNA has 39 bases and is translated from base 1. For sequencing of the TCRbeta CDR3 region, genomic DNA was extracted from the sorted cells. The immunoSEQ Assay was used for sequencing of TCRbeta CDR3 regions. This is the immuneACCESS table as TCRdb keeps it, with only in-frame sequences that have V and J called. A part of the clones is gone; compared with another copy, unresolved V genes explain less than half, and the rest is unexplained. The sample includes about 82,000 clones, with around 90% observed a single time. The ten largest clones add up to approximately 2.4% of the sample. Patients with autoimmune disease history or receiving systemic immunosuppression were excluded from the trial. Peripheral blood for TCR sequencing was collected from all dose cohorts at baseline, on cycle 4 day 1, and on cycle 7 day 1. The samples were taken from a phase I, first-in-human, multicenter, open-label dose-escalation trial of ivuxolimab. Adults with locally advanced or metastatic head and neck squamous cell, hepatocellular, melanoma or renal cell carcinoma were enrolled in the trial. Before TCR sequencing, CD4+ T cells and CD8+ T cells were sorted from peripheral blood as separate populations.

Of note for this clone: Its antigen is still unknown. No much larger clonotype is one base removed from it; base qualities were not supplied.

The sequencing used CD4+ or CD8+ T cells sorted from blood, collected in a trial of the OX40 agonist ivuxolimab. The sequence came from an adult with an advanced solid tumor such as melanoma, head and neck, liver or kidney cancer. The chain joins TRBV7-9 to TRBJ2-5, and TRBD2 may be the D gene, going by 5 matching bases. Here the CDR3 is given as CASSLAGVETQYF. Read as DNA, the sequence is TGTGCCAGCAGCTTAGCGGGAGTAGAGACCCAGTACTTC.